The clone carrying this T cell receptor beta chain was seen ten or more times. Its matching antigen is unknown. This sample is drawn from a study of regulatory T cells in long-lasting Graves disease. Sample time point: newly diagnosed GD, antithyroid drugs for less than 3 months. The TCR library was prepared using RNA isolated from PBMCs. Study-level results: Reduced TCR diversity was observed in persistent Graves' patients versus newly diagnosed patients. Favored gene segments in persistent disease were TRBV28, TRBJ1-2 and TRBJ2-5.

V shed 1 base and J shed 2 bases, with 14 bases lying between them. The CDR3 runs to 16 residues. The germline gives CDR1 SGHAT, CDR2 FQNNGV. Arm-PCR of CDR3 regions with iRepertoire HTBI primers generated TCR beta libraries. In TCRdb, the multiplex PCR reads were re-called with MiXCR into one record per CDR3 protein. The sample lists some 560,000 distinct CDR3 sequences; 15% to 20% were seen once. These data were also filed under a second study, of T cells in Graves' hyperthyroidism and ophthalmopathy. From that second work: For ophthalmopathy, model prediction preceded onset by a median about six months.

This TCR was sampled from a woman aged 35-65 years with Graves disease. Here the sequenced sample was peripheral blood mononuclear cells (PBMCs), taken at new diagnosis, from a patient treated with antithyroid drugs. The chain couples TRBV11-2 to TRBJ1-2; D perhaps matches TRBD1 (6 bases). The CDR3 here is CASSLGSGAMNYGYTF. The CDR3 nucleotides read TGTGCCAGCAGCTTAGGTTCGGGGGCGATGAACTATGGCTACACCTTC.